These 15 T cell receptor beta chains were all obtained from the same sample, sequenced in a study of OX40 agonist ivuxolimab in advanced cancers. The repertoire was sequenced with immunoSEQ multiplex PCR; TCRdb's copy has only in-frame clones and lacks some. The sample has fewer than 80,000 clones, 80% to 90% seen once. The material was CD4+ or CD8+ T cells sorted from blood, obtained in a trial of the OX40 agonist ivuxolimab. The source is an adult with an advanced solid tumor such as melanoma, head and neck, liver or kidney cancer.

This sequence joins TRBV25-1 and TRBJ1-3; D gene uncertain. Germline V CDR1 and CDR2: MGHDK, SYGVNS. V shed 8 bases and J shed 2 bases, with 4 bases lying between them. The CDR3 is 11 amino acids. The CDR3 DNA is TGTGCCAGCTCTCCTGGAAACACCATATATTTT. It yields the protein CASSPGNTIYF. Looking up the rest from reference TRBV25-1 and TRBJ1-3 gives the full variable domain: EADIYQTPRYLVIGTGKKITLECSQTMGHDKMYWYQQDPGMELHLIHYSYGVNSTEKGDLSSESTVSRIRTEHFPLTLESARPSHTSQYLCASSPGNTIYFGEGSWLTVV.

This chain joins TRBV6-5 and TRBJ2-7; D remains unclear. The germline CDR1 and CDR2 sequences are MNHEY and SVGAGI. The CDR3 loop spans 16 amino acids. The V end lost 4 bases, the J end lost 3 bases, and 19 bases lay between the germline ends. CDR3 region: CASSSDSKGFGYEQYF. CDR3 DNA sequence: TGTGCCAGCAGTTCCGACTCTAAGGGCTTTGGCTACGAGCAGTACTTC.

V is TRBV5-8 and J is TRBJ2-1, with TRBD1 identical over 9 bases. V was clipped by 5 bases and J by 5 bases; unmatched bases: 8. Germline CDR1 SGHTS, CDR2 YDEGEE. CDR3 size: 15 residues. CDR3 coding DNA: TGTGCCAGCAGGCCCACAGGGGGCATCAACAATGAGCAGTTCTTC. Translating gives CASRPTGGINNEQFF.

The V gene is TRBV5-4, the J gene TRBJ2-5; 7 nucleotides line up with TRBD1. Looked up from germline, CDR1 is SGHNT and CDR2 is YYREEE (reference sequence). V shed 4 bases and J 4 bases; nucleotides not matched to a gene: 7. The CDR3 runs to 14 residues. The CDR3 DNA reads as TGTGCCAGCAGCCAAGGGGGCGTAGGAGAGACCCAGTACTTC. Its protein product is CASSQGGVGETQYF. The complete variable domain, with remaining parts taken from reference TRBV5-4 and TRBJ2-5, reads ETGVTQSPTHLIKTRGQQVTLRCSSQSGHNTVSWYQQALGQGPQFIFQYYREEENGRGNFPPRFSGLQFPNYSSELNVNALELDDSALYLCASSQGGVGETQYFGPGTRLLVL.

The chain employs TRBV4-2 and TRBJ1-4; tentatively, D is TRBD1 (6 bases). Trimming cost V 2 bases and J 6 bases, with 10 bases left between them. The CDR3 runs to 14 residues. Germline CDR1 is LGHNA and CDR2 is YNFKEQ. DNA of the CDR3: TGTGCCAGCAGCCAACAGGGGCGAGATGAAAAACTGTTTTTT. This translates into CASSQQGRDEKLFF.

The chain uses TRBV9 and TRBJ2-1; D unresolved. Germline V lookup: CDR1 SGDLS, CDR2 YYNGEE. CDR3 length equals 13 residues. V was shortened by 0 bases and J by 4 bases, with 5 bases between the two germline ends. CDR3 protein: CASSVDRYNEQFF. The CDR3 nucleotides read TGTGCCAGCAGCGTAGATAGGTACAATGAGCAGTTCTTC.

As for this clone: The same CDR3 arises from other DNA sequences in this sample as well. This chain links TRBV7-2 with TRBJ2-2, with D unresolved. From germline, CDR1 is SGHTA and CDR2 FQGNSA. This CDR3 comprises 13 residues. V gave up 3 bases and J gave up 2 bases, with 4 bases separating them. The CDR3: CASSFLNTGELFF. The DNA of the CDR3 is TGTGCCAGCAGCTTTTTAAACACCGGGGAGCTGTTTTTT.

This clone is judged medium-sized. The chain joins TRBV5-4 to TRBJ1-6; D is perhaps TRBD1 (5 bases). This CDR3 comprises 14 residues. CDR1 is SGHNT, CDR2 YYREEE, per germline (reference sequence). V lost 2 bases and J lost 8, with 11 bases in between. The CDR3 DNA reads TGTGCCAGCAGCTTAAACAGAGGGGATTCACCCCTCCACTTT. Translating gives CASSLNRGDSPLHF.

The V gene is TRBV7-2, the J gene TRBJ1-2; D gene uncertain. Germline V gene sequence: CDR1 SGHTA, CDR2 FQGNSA. The V gene lost 1 base and the J gene lost 6 bases, with 15 bases spanning the gap. The CDR3 runs to 15 residues. CDR3 bases: TGTGCCAGCAGCTTAGAATCCCGGGAGGTTGATGGCTACACCTTC. The encoded protein is CASSLESREVDGYTF.

V is TRBV2 and J is TRBJ1-3, with a tentative D call TRBD1 (6 bases). Germline V gene sequence: CDR1 SNHLY, CDR2 FYNNEI. The CDR3 is made up of 13 amino acids. Between the trimmed V and J ends, which lost 6 bases and 5 bases, there was a span of 11 bases. In DNA form, the CDR3 reads TGTGCCAGCAGGGACAGTCCGCGAAACACCATATATTTT. Translated, it gives CASRDSPRNTIYF.

The sample holds one count of this clone. The chain has TRBV2 and TRBJ1-5; TRBD1 agrees at 7 bases. CDR1 is SNHLY, CDR2 FYNNEI, per germline. With V trimmed by 10 bases and J by 4 bases, 7 bases remained unmatched. The CDR3 loop spans 13 amino acids. In nucleotides, the CDR3 is TGTGCCACCATGGGACAGATTAATCAGCCCCAGCATTTT. Its protein product is CATMGQINQPQHF.

This chain uses TRBV5-1 with TRBJ1-2; 7 bases align to TRBD1. The CDR3 loop spans 16 amino acids. Germline trimming cut 0 bases from V and 1 base from J; bases unmatched to any gene: 6. Germline assignment: CDR1 SGHRS and CDR2 YFSETQ. The CDR3 loop is CASSLAGTANNYGYTF. For the CDR3, the DNA is TGCGCCAGCAGCTTGGCCGGGACAGCAAATAACTATGGCTACACCTTC.

The V and J genes are TRBV6-6 and TRBJ1-2; D not resolved. V shed 5 bases and J shed 1 base, with 11 bases lying between them. Germline CDR1 MNHNY, CDR2 SVGAGI (reference sequence). There are 14 residues in the CDR3. In DNA form, the CDR3 reads TGTGCCAGCAGTCGCAGTTGGGATAACTATGGCTACACCTTC. The encoded protein is CASSRSWDNYGYTF.

CDR3 region: CASGVAGGRGSDTQYF. CDR3 nucleotides: TGTGCCAGCGGGGTAGCGGGGGGAAGGGGTTCAGATACGCAGTATTTT. The chain is built from TRBV7-9 and TRBJ2-3; 10 nucleotides agree with TRBD2. Unmatched junction bases numbered 12, after V lost 8 bases and J lost 4 bases. CDR1 is SEHNR and CDR2 is FQNEAQ in the germline V gene (reference sequence). The CDR3 spans 16 residues.

The chain employs TRBV6-6 and TRBJ1-1, with a possible D match to TRBD1 (6 bases). CDR1 and CDR2 (germline): MNHNY, SVGAGI (reference sequence). The CDR3 is made up of 15 amino acids. The germline V and J ends were trimmed by 4 bases and 0 bases, with 12 bases remaining between them. Here the CDR3 DNA reads TGTGCCAGCAGTTTCAACAGGGATTTGAACACTGAAGCTTTCTTT. The encoded protein is CASSFNRDLNTEAFF.